This TCR beta chain came from a study of T-cell memory formation after mild COVID-19 (dated by TCRdb to the early 2020s). General notes on the study: Most TCR sequence clusters were specific to one of the two donors. Longitudinal TCRalpha and TCRbeta repertoire sequencing tracked T-cell clones expanding and contracting after mild COVID-19 in a couple of donors. Two young, previously healthy adult volunteers, one female and one male, were included in the cohort.

Overall results and qualifications from the work: SARS-CoV-2 specificity was not confirmed for the second-wave clones peaking on day 37. Only two mild cases were covered by the study, and larger cohorts that include severe cases with pre-infection samples were considered necessary. Clones that contracted from day 15 to 85 showed balanced CD4/CD8 phenotypes, whereas a second wave of clones that expanded from day 15 to 37 leaned towards CD4+. Contracting CD4+ clones were located mainly in the CM and EM memory subsets, whereas CD8+ clones were found to be enriched in EMRA. Some responding clones were detected in pre-infection memory, suggesting pre-existing cross-reactive memory T cells joined the SARS-CoV-2 response.

Turning to this clonotype: Its antigen has not been determined. One base away there is no much larger clone; base qualities are not given.

Sequencing used an Illumina NovaSeq 6000. TCRalpha and TCRbeta cDNA libraries were constructed by 5'RACE with constant-segment primers, with sample barcodes and unique molecular identifiers being introduced. RNA was extracted from every sample with Trizol reagent. Amplification of the libraries took two PCR steps, and the second step added a second sample barcode plus Illumina TruSeq adapters. Sequencing of the libraries was done on an Illumina NovaSeq, producing 2 x 150 bp paired-end reads. The authors processed their data as follows. With migec v1.2.7, reads were demultiplexed and then collapsed into UMI-guided consensus sequences. Using mixcr v2.1.11, the UMI consensuses were aligned to TRA and TRB V and J templates and assembled into clonotypes. A clonotype was counted as expanded or contracted only when both edgeR and NoisET called the clonotype significant, with the noise models trained on biological replicates. For edgeR calls, the thresholds were a false discovery rate-adjusted p below 0.01 and a log2 fold-change of 1. As an exploratory analysis of dynamics, max-normalized trajectories of the 1000 most abundant clonotypes were examined by PCA with hierarchical clustering. Each responding clone was given a CD4 or CD8 phenotype based on the CD4+ and CD8+ repertoires, which had been sequenced separately. In-frame beta chains were kept once TCRdb had trimmed the public reads at Q25 with fastp and called clones with MiXCR. Entries are consolidated by CDR3 protein sequence, retaining the most common genes and DNA. In this record, the V and J calls reflect TCRdb's handling and not the investigators' own analysis. The sample table lists some 260,000 distinct CDR3 sequences, over 15% of them with a count of one. The top ten hold around 3.4% of the sample.

Ficoll-Paque density gradient centrifugation was the method used to isolate PBMCs. The clonotype originates from a young man who had mild COVID-19 (a few samples of this study predate the infection). The sample titles of this study are shuffled in the database, so cell type and time point are left out; the donor was told from shared clones. Specimen: PBMCs or a T cell subset sorted from them (not recorded which).

The sequence in DNA is TGCAGTGCCTGGACTAGCGGGGGACAGACCCAGTACTTC. Its translation reads: CSAWTSGGQTQYF. The chain couples TRBV20-1 to TRBJ2-5, with TRBD2 matching 13 junction bases. Trimming accounts for 6 bases at V and 6 bases at J, while the number of junction bases matched to no gene is 4. The germline V gene (reference sequence) yields DFQATT for CDR1 and SNEGSKA for CDR2. From its cysteine to its phenylalanine, the CDR3 spans 13 amino acids. Solely the CDR3 DNA is kept, with 39 bases framed from the first base.